Listed below are T cell receptor beta chains from one sample, sequenced in a study of OX40 agonist ivuxolimab in advanced cancers. The data were produced by immunoSEQ multiplex PCR, yet TCRdb's version contains in-frame clones alone and is incomplete. In the table there are 80,000 or so clones, less than 95% of which are singletons. The sequenced sample was CD4+ or CD8+ T cells sorted from blood, obtained in a trial of the OX40 agonist ivuxolimab. All receptors come from an adult with an advanced solid tumor such as melanoma, head and neck, liver or kidney cancer. Both conserved end residues are part of each CDR3. The D gene is left open where the match is weak. For some rows the clone size is stated as once, few or many, or as a class when expanded; others skip it.

D	size	V	J	CDR3	DNA
TRBD1	-	TRBV30	TRBJ1-3	CAWSVPGTGSGNTIYF	TGTGCCTGGAGTGTACCCGGGACAGGGTCTGGAAACACCATATATTTT
-	-	TRBV6-1	TRBJ1-1	CASSEGRERGTEAFF	TGTGCCAGCAGTGAAGGCCGGGAGAGGGGCACTGAAGCTTTCTTT
-	-	TRBV6-1	TRBJ1-6	CASSPGQNRDSPLHF	TGTGCCAGCAGTCCCGGACAGAATCGCGATTCACCCCTCCACTTT
-	once	TRBV7-8	TRBJ2-7	CASSATGFQSSYEQYF	TGTGCCAGCAGCGCAACAGGGTTCCAGAGCTCCTACGAGCAGTACTTC
TRBD2	-	TRBV29-1	TRBJ2-3	CSVPGTSGRVGTDTQYF	TGCAGCGTCCCCGGGACTAGCGGGAGGGTCGGCACAGATACGCAGTATTTT
-	-	TRBV6-5	TRBJ1-5	CASSLSGSSNQPQHF	TGTGCCAGCAGTCTGTCCGGGTCGTCCAATCAGCCCCAGCATTTT
-	few	TRBV6-6	TRBJ2-7	CASSSTDGASEQYF	TGTGCCAGCAGCTCCACGGACGGTGCCAGCGAGCAGTACTTC
TRBD2	once	TRBV6-5	TRBJ2-2	CASSYGTAGGAGELFF	TGTGCCAGCAGTTATGGGACCGCGGGGGGGGCCGGGGAGCTGTTTTTT
-	-	TRBV7-9	TRBJ2-2	CASSLFAGLNTGELFF	TGTGCCAGCAGCTTATTTGCAGGGTTGAACACCGGGGAGCTGTTTTTT
-	-	TRBV2	TRBJ2-3	CASSAGDGHTQYF	TGTGCCAGCAGTGCAGGGGACGGTCATACGCAGTATTTT
-	-	TRBV5-4	TRBJ1-1	CASSSPTNEAFF	TGTGCCAGCAGCTCCCCCACCAATGAAGCTTTCTTT
-	-	TRBV19	TRBJ2-1	CASSPPKGSYNEQFF	TGTGCCAGTAGTCCACCAAAGGGCTCCTACAATGAGCAGTTCTTC
TRBD2	-	TRBV18	TRBJ2-5	CASSPPGLAGLETQYF	TGTGCCAGCTCACCACCGGGACTAGCGGGGCTGGAGACCCAGTACTTC
TRBD1	-	TRBV5-4	TRBJ1-2	CASSPTGQGRNGYTF	TGTGCCAGCAGCCCAACGGGACAGGGACGGAATGGCTACACCTTC
-	few	TRBV7-9	TRBJ2-7	CASSLKERTRNF	TGTGCCAGCAGCTTAAAGGAGAGAACCCGGAACTTC
-	once	TRBV10-3	TRBJ2-3	CAISEAGTDTQYF	TGTGCCATCAGTGAGGCTGGCACAGATACGCAGTATTTT
-	once	TRBV28	TRBJ1-4	CATNDPRTANEKLFF	TGTGCCACCAATGACCCCCGGACAGCGAATGAAAAACTGTTTTTT
-	-	TRBV9	TRBJ2-1	CASSVDENNEQFF	TGTGCCAGCAGCGTAGATGAAAACAATGAGCAGTTCTTC
TRBD1	-	TRBV28	TRBJ2-7	CASSLSGQGKDEQYF	TGTGCCAGCAGTTTGTCTGGACAGGGAAAGGACGAGCAGTACTTC
-	few	TRBV6-1	TRBJ2-7	CASSDAGYEQYF	TGTGCCAGCAGTGATGCCGGTTACGAGCAGTACTTC
-	once	TRBV30	TRBJ2-1	CAWRSEFNEQFF	TGTGCCTGGAGATCGGAGTTCAATGAGCAGTTCTTC
-	-	TRBV10-3	TRBJ1-1	CAISLEQLNTEAFF	TGTGCCATCAGCTTGGAACAGCTAAACACTGAAGCTTTCTTT
TRBD2	-	TRBV19	TRBJ2-3	CASSALAGADTQYF	TGTGCCAGTAGTGCACTAGCGGGGGCAGATACGCAGTATTTT
-	-	TRBV11-3	TRBJ1-1	CASSFSGGTEAFF	TGTGCCAGCAGCTTTTCCGGTGGGACTGAAGCTTTCTTT
-	-	TRBV4-2	TRBJ2-1	CASSQVGTNSNEQFF	TGTGCCAGCAGCCAAGTCGGGACCAATAGCAATGAGCAGTTCTTC
TRBD2	-	TRBV6-6	TRBJ2-7	CASSYKTSGSYEQYF	TGTGCCAGCAGTTACAAAACTAGCGGGAGCTACGAGCAGTACTTC
TRBD1	-	TRBV5-4	TRBJ1-4	CASSLGLGQDEKLFF	TGTGCCAGCAGCTTGGGTTTAGGACAGGACGAAAAACTGTTTTTT